Shown below are 28 T cell receptor beta chains from a single sample sequenced in a study of PD-1 blockade in classical Hodgkin lymphoma. Following autologous stem cell transplantation, relapse occurred in every patient, and exposure to brentuximab vedotin varied. Profiled with immunoSEQ multiplex PCR; TCRdb holds only in-frame clones, not every one. The sample has nearly 60,000 clones, more than 85% seen once. The specimen comprised peripheral blood mononuclear cells (PBMCs), sampled before the second cycle of nivolumab. These TCRs come from a human donor with classical Hodgkin lymphoma.

The chain carries TRBV19 and TRBJ2-7, with D perhaps matching TRBD1 (5 bases). CDR3 length: 16 residues. Trimming removed 5 bases from V and 2 bases from J, with 19 bases in between. Looked up from germline, CDR1 is LNHDA and CDR2 is SQIVND (reference sequence). CDR3 in amino acids: CASSATMQGVTYEQYF. The CDR3 nucleotides are TGTGCCAGTAGTGCAACCATGCAAGGGGTCACCTACGAGCAGTACTTC.

This clone was found a few times. This chain links TRBV9 with TRBJ2-5; TRBD2 matches at 8 bases. Trimming at V came to 4 bases and at J to 4 bases, leaving 6 bases not matched to a gene. Germline V lookup: CDR1 SGDLS, CDR2 YYNGEE. CDR3 length: 14 residues. CDR3 sequence reads: CASSNRSGGETQYF. CDR3 nucleotides: TGTGCCAGCAGCAACCGCAGCGGGGGAGAGACCCAGTACTTC.

This sequence joins TRBV6-1 and TRBJ2-7; 11 bases map to TRBD1. Germline V gives CDR1 MNHNS, CDR2 SASEGT. V was pared by 4 bases and J by 3 bases, with 2 bases of the junction left unmatched. The CDR3 is 14 amino acids. CDR3 coding DNA: TGTGCCAGCAGTGGCGGGACAGGGGGCTACGAGCAGTACTTC. It yields the protein CASSGGTGGYEQYF.

This chain joins TRBV30 and TRBJ1-2, with 10 bases matching TRBD1. Looked up from germline, CDR1 is GTSNPN and CDR2 is SVGIG (reference sequence). The V gene end was trimmed by 8 bases and the J gene end by 0 bases; junction bases not matched to a gene: 12. The CDR3 is 16 amino acids. The CDR3 DNA is TGTGCCAGCCCCGGGACAGGGGAAACCGCTAACTATGGCTACACCTTC. Amino acid sequence: CASPGTGETANYGYTF.

This clone appeared a single time. This chain connects TRBV7-2 to TRBJ1-2, with D perhaps TRBD1 (6 bases). There are 15 residues in the CDR3. The germline gives CDR1 SGHTA, CDR2 FQGNSA. Trimming took 1 base from V and 2 from J, leaving 11 bases between them. Here the CDR3 DNA reads TGTGCCAGCAGCTTAGATGGGGGCGCGAACTATGGCTACACCTTC. Translated, it gives CASSLDGGANYGYTF.

This rearrangement joins TRBV28 to TRBJ2-3, with 8 bases identical to TRBD1. Germline assignment: CDR1 MDHEN and CDR2 SYDVKM. This CDR3 is 13 amino acids long. V was pared by 5 bases and J by 4 bases, with 2 bases of the junction left unmatched. The CDR3 here is CASSRQGPDTQYF. The CDR3 DNA reads as TGTGCCAGCAGTAGACAGGGGCCAGATACGCAGTATTTT.

V gene TRBV28 combines with J gene TRBJ2-2; 8 nucleotides line up with TRBD2. CDR1 MDHEN and CDR2 SYDVKM come from the germline V gene. V gave up 6 bases and J gave up 4 bases; unmatched junction bases: 4. This CDR3 comprises 14 residues. The CDR3 region has the DNA TGTGCCAGCAGGGGCCTAGCGGGCACCGGGGAGCTGTTTTTT. It codes for CASRGLAGTGELFF.

Sample share makes this clone medium-sized (0.01 to 0.1%). This chain links TRBV15 with TRBJ2-2, with TRBD2 identical over 10 bases. V lost 0 bases and J lost 5; bases outside the gene matches: 12. In germline, CDR1 is LNHNV, CDR2 YYDKDF (reference sequence). This CDR3 has 19 residues. The CDR3 is CATSRDATSGPTRTGELFF. Here the CDR3 DNA reads TGTGCCACCAGCAGAGATGCGACTAGCGGGCCTACCCGGACCGGGGAGCTGTTTTTT.

The J gene is TRBJ2-7, the V gene TRBV7-6; D ambiguous. V was cut by 1 base and J by 0 bases, with 7 bases left in between. Looked up from germline, CDR1 is SGHVS and CDR2 is FNYEAQ. CDR3 size: 14 residues. The CDR3 DNA is TGTGCCAGCAGCTTAGTTCCTATCTCCTACGAGCAGTACTTC. Protein: CASSLVPISYEQYF.

The chain has TRBV28 and TRBJ2-7; 8 bases are a match to TRBD1. Losses at the gene ends were 8 bases for V and 4 bases for J; bases not matched to a gene: 13. This CDR3 has 15 residues. Germline loops: CDR1 MDHEN, CDR2 SYDVKM. Here the CDR3 DNA reads TGTGCCAGCGGGGGACAGGAGAAGGGGGCTTACGAGCAGTACTTC. This encodes CASGGQEKGAYEQYF.

The V and J genes are TRBV5-1 and TRBJ1-3, with unresolved D. The CDR3 loop spans 15 amino acids. Trimming cost V 0 bases and J 1 base, with 8 bases left between them. Germline V gene sequence: CDR1 SGHRS, CDR2 YFSETQ. CDR3 residues: CASSLAGGSGNTIYF. The CDR3 coding sequence is TGCGCCAGCAGCTTGGCCGGCGGGTCTGGAAACACCATATATTTT. Full variable domain (missing parts from reference TRBV5-1 and TRBJ1-3): KAGVTQTPRYLIKTRGQQVTLSCSPISGHRSVSWYQQTPGQGLQFLFEYFSETQRNKGNFPGRFSGRQFSNSRSEMNVSTLELGDSALYLCASSLAGGSGNTIYFGEGSWLTVV.

DNA for the CDR3: TGTGCCAGCAGCCAGCGAACAGGGGCCACTGAAGCTTTCTTT. Translating it yields CASSQRTGATEAFF. V is TRBV27 and J is TRBJ1-1; 7 bases line up with TRBD1. This CDR3 has 14 residues. The junction had 8 bases not matched to a gene; V was cut back by 6 bases and J by 4 bases. Germline values: CDR1 MNHEY, CDR2 SMNVEV (reference sequence).

The chain joins TRBV27 to TRBJ1-6; D uncertain. The V gene's germline CDR1 is MNHEY and CDR2 SMNVEV (reference sequence). V lost 6 bases and J lost 5, with 17 bases in between. The CDR3 consists of 16 residues. The CDR3 loop is CASSPVGPRNNSPLHF. The CDR3 DNA is TGTGCCAGCAGCCCGGTTGGCCCAAGAAATAATTCACCCCTCCACTTT.

In this sample, this clone turned up many times. The chain is built from TRBV15 and TRBJ2-1; D may be TRBD1 or TRBD2 (6 bases each). The CDR3 spans 17 residues. The germline V gene encodes CDR1 LNHNV and CDR2 YYDKDF (reference sequence). Trimming took off 0 bases at V and 8 bases at J, with 20 bases between the two ends. CDR3 nucleotides: TGTGCCACCAGCAGAGACTCTGGGGGGCTATCGCATGATGAGCAGTTCTTC. Translated, it gives CATSRDSGGLSHDEQFF.

The chain carries TRBV7-6 and TRBJ2-5, with 8 bases that match TRBD2. The CDR3 covers 16 residues. The ends lost 1 base at V and 0 bases at J; junction bases unmatched: 4. CDR1 SGHVS and CDR2 FNYEAQ come from the germline V gene. Here the CDR3 DNA reads TGTGCCAGCAGCTTAGGCCCTAGCGGGCACCAAGAGACCCAGTACTTC. The encoded protein is CASSLGPSGHQETQYF. The whole variable domain, filled in from reference TRBV7-6 and TRBJ2-5, reads GAGVSQSPRYKVTKRGQDVALRCDPISGHVSLYWYRQALGQGPEFLTYFNYEAQQDKSGLPNDRFSAERPEGSISTLTIQRTEQRDSAMYRCASSLGPSGHQETQYFGPGTRLLVL.

This sequence joins TRBV6-5 and TRBJ1-4; D is uncertain. The germline gives CDR1 MNHEY, CDR2 SVGAGI. The CDR3 is 16 residues long. Trimming pared 0 bases from V and 5 bases from J, leaving 13 bases between. The CDR3 region is CASSYSWAASNEKLFF. In DNA form, the CDR3 reads TGTGCCAGCAGTTACTCCTGGGCGGCCTCAAATGAAAAACTGTTTTTT.

This chain connects TRBV30 to TRBJ2-2; TRBD1 is a possible D gene (5 bases). The CDR3 consists of 17 residues. Trimming removed 0 bases at V and 4 bases at J, with 18 bases between. Germline CDR1 GTSNPN, CDR2 SVGIG (reference sequence). In DNA form, the CDR3 reads TGTGCCTGGAGTGTACCTCGGCTAGAAAGGGGCACCGGGGAGCTGTTTTTT. This sequence encodes CAWSVPRLERGTGELFF. Full variable domain (outside the CDR3, taken from reference TRBV30 and TRBJ2-2): SQTIHQWPATLVQPVGSPLSLECTVEGTSNPNLYWYRQAAGRGLQLLFYSVGIGQISSEVPQNLSASRPQDRQFILSSKKLLLSDSGFYLCAWSVPRLERGTGELFFGEGSRLTVL.

This chain links TRBV13 with TRBJ2-5, with D possibly TRBD2 on 5 matching bases. V lost 3 bases, J lost 5 bases, and 16 bases lay in between. From germline, CDR1 is PRHDT and CDR2 FYEKMQ (reference sequence). CDR3 size: 15 residues. This CDR3 reads CASSFPGESSETQYF. The CDR3 region has the DNA TGTGCCAGCAGCTTCCCCGGGGAGAGCAGTGAGACCCAGTACTTC.

The V call is TRBV2, the J call TRBJ1-6; D possibly corresponds to TRBD1 (6 bases). In germline, CDR1 is SNHLY, CDR2 FYNNEI. Trimming shortened V by 2 bases and J by 5 bases, and 10 bases separated the two germline ends. There are 15 residues in the CDR3. The CDR3 region is CASSERDRNNSPLHF. In DNA form, the CDR3 reads TGTGCCAGCAGTGAAAGAGACAGGAATAATTCACCCCTCCACTTT.

The rearrangement uses TRBV6-6 and TRBJ1-2; 7 bases fit TRBD1. The CDR3 spans 12 residues. The V and J ends lost 7 bases and 5 bases, in that order; junction bases with no gene match: 4. Germline V gene data show CDR1 as MNHNY and CDR2 as SVGAGI (reference sequence). The chain's CDR3 is CASNGQAYGYTF. CDR3 DNA: TGTGCCAGCAATGGACAGGCATATGGCTACACCTTC.

This chain links TRBV4-1 with TRBJ2-7, with D unresolved. This CDR3 is 15 amino acids long. Per germline, CDR1 MGHRA and CDR2 YSYEKL. The ends were cut back, 1 base at V and 6 bases at J, with 16 bases in the middle. The CDR3 DNA follows: TGCGCCAGCAGCCAAGGGGCGGCGGTGGTAATCGAGCAGTACTTC. It codes for CASSQGAAVVIEQYF.

This clone was detected once. The chain couples TRBV30 to TRBJ1-5; 8 bases map to TRBD1. CDR3 length equals 15 residues. Losses at the gene ends were 0 bases for V and 7 bases for J; bases not matched to a gene: 8. The germline CDR1 and CDR2 sequences are GTSNPN and SVGIG (reference sequence). As DNA, the CDR3 is TGTGCCTGGAGTGTATTTGGACAGGGATCCCAGCCCCAGCATTTT. Translated: CAWSVFGQGSQPQHF.

This clone was seen once. The chain couples TRBV7-3 to TRBJ1-1; TRBD1 might be the D (5 bases). This CDR3 region has 14 residues. V lost 5 bases to trimming and J lost 6 bases, with 16 bases between them. Germline V gene lookup returns CDR1 SGHTA and CDR2 FQGTGA. The CDR3 bases are TGTGCCAGCAGCCCCGGGACCCTAGGCCCTGAAGCTTTCTTT. This sequence encodes CASSPGTLGPEAFF.

This sequence joins TRBV14 and TRBJ2-5; either TRBD1 or TRBD2 may fit D (5 bases each). The CDR3 loop spans 15 amino acids. The germline gives CDR1 SGHDN, CDR2 FVKESK. V lost 4 bases, J lost 1 base, and 13 bases lay in between. The CDR3 here is CASSPVGEPQETQYF. In DNA, the CDR3 is TGTGCCAGCAGCCCAGTGGGGGAGCCCCAAGAGACCCAGTACTTC.

The J gene is TRBJ1-3, the V gene TRBV19; TRBD1 is a possible D gene (6 bases). The germline V gene encodes CDR1 LNHDA and CDR2 SQIVND (reference sequence). V shed 5 bases and J shed 0 bases, with 11 bases lying between them. The CDR3 has 15 amino acids. The DNA for the CDR3 is TGTGCCAGTAGTTACAGGGCCAGCTCTGGAAACACCATATATTTT. Encoded protein: CASSYRASSGNTIYF. The whole variable domain, filled in from reference TRBV19 and TRBJ1-3, reads DGGITQSPKYLFRKEGQNVTLSCEQNLNHDAMYWYRQDPGQGLRLIYYSQIVNDFQKGDIAEGYSVSREKKESFPLTVTSAQKNPTAFYLCASSYRASSGNTIYFGEGSWLTVV.

The V call is TRBV10-3, the J call TRBJ2-5, with 9 bases aligning to TRBD2. Germline V CDR1 and CDR2: ENHRY, SYGVKD. The CDR3 contains 20 residues. V lost 0 bases and J lost 2; bases outside the gene matches: 16. This CDR3 is CAISESWRVAGVPVQETQYF. Written as DNA, the CDR3 is TGTGCCATCAGTGAGTCGTGGAGGGTAGCGGGAGTGCCGGTTCAAGAGACCCAGTACTTC.

J is TRBJ1-3 and V is TRBV11-2; the D is unclear. This CDR3 spans 15 amino acids. Germline V gene data show CDR1 as SGHAT and CDR2 as FQNNGV. V was clipped by 0 bases and J by 0 bases, with 6 bases between them. The CDR3 region is CASSLDRLSGNTIYF. The CDR3 bases are TGTGCCAGCAGCTTAGACCGTCTCTCTGGAAACACCATATATTTT.

This clone was detected once. CDR3 DNA: TGTGCCATCAGTGAGTCTCGGGCAGGGGCTAATTACGAGCAGTACTTC. Amino acid sequence: CAISESRAGANYEQYF. The chain joins TRBV10-3 to TRBJ2-7; D possibly corresponds to TRBD1 (6 bases). Trimming took 0 bases from V and 4 from J, leaving 16 bases between them. This CDR3 has 16 amino acids. Germline V gives CDR1 ENHRY, CDR2 SYGVKD.